These 6 T cell receptor beta chains share one sample of origin, sequenced in a study of human thymus T cells. Clones were read by immunoSEQ multiplex PCR, and TCRdb kept only the in-frame ones, dropping some. The repertoire holds about 78,000 clones, with around 96% as singletons. Thymic resections from corrective heart surgery supplied the tissue. The sequenced sample consisted of thymus tissue. These receptor sequences come from a boy in the first two years of life with a congenital heart defect but otherwise immunologically healthy.

V and J are TRBV6-5 and TRBJ1-2; 8 positions match TRBD1. CDR1 and CDR2 (germline): MNHEY, SVGAGI. V lost 6 bases and J lost 6; bases outside the gene matches: 12. This CDR3 is 15 amino acids long. CDR3 amino acids: CASRTMQGASDGYTF. The CDR3 DNA follows: TGTGCCAGCAGGACCATGCAGGGGGCCTCTGATGGCTACACCTTC.

The chain couples TRBV18 to TRBJ2-7, with D perhaps matching TRBD2 (6 bases). V gave up 1 base and J gave up 1 base, with 29 bases separating them. The CDR3 sequence is 21 residues long. Germline lookup yields CDR1 KGHSH and CDR2 LQKENI. DNA of the CDR3: TGTGCCAGCTCACCACGATTCGATGCGGGAACCCCTACTTCGGGTTCCTACGAGCAGTACTTC. It yields the protein CASSPRFDAGTPTSGSYEQYF. Full variable domain (rest looked up from reference TRBV18 and TRBJ2-7): NAGVMQNPRHLVRRRGQEARLRCSPMKGHSHVYWYRQLPEEGLKFMVYLQKENIIDESGMPKERFSAEFPKEGPSILRIQQVVRGDSAAYFCASSPRFDAGTPTSGSYEQYFGPGTRLTVT.

The chain is built from TRBV5-1 and TRBJ1-1; 7 positions match TRBD1. The CDR3 is 16 amino acids. Per the germline V gene, CDR1 is SGHRS and CDR2 is YFSETQ. Trimming cost V 0 bases and J 4 bases; bases outside gene matches: 9. The CDR3 loop is CASSLVGTEFGTEAFF. CDR3 coding DNA: TGCGCCAGCAGCTTGGTGGGGACAGAATTCGGCACTGAAGCTTTCTTT. Full variable domain (missing parts from reference TRBV5-1 and TRBJ1-1): KAGVTQTPRYLIKTRGQQVTLSCSPISGHRSVSWYQQTPGQGLQFLFEYFSETQRNKGNFPGRFSGRQFSNSRSEMNVSTLELGDSALYLCASSLVGTEFGTEAFFGQGTRLTVV.

The rearrangement links TRBV10-3 to TRBJ2-5, with D hard to call. The germline V and J ends were trimmed by 4 bases and 4 bases, with 13 bases remaining between them. In germline, CDR1 is ENHRY, CDR2 SYGVKD. The CDR3 has 14 residues. The CDR3 bases are TGTGCCATCAGTGGGTCCCGTGCCGTAGAGACCCAGTACTTC. Its translation is CAISGSRAVETQYF.

The chain uses TRBV6-5 and TRBJ1-2; D is unclear. With 5 bases removed from V and 5 bases from J, the gap between germline ends came to 15 bases. The CDR3 sequence is 14 residues long. Germline V lookup: CDR1 MNHEY, CDR2 SVGAGI. The CDR3 coding sequence is TGTGCCAGCAGTCCCCAAGATCGGCGATATGGCTACACCTTC. Protein: CASSPQDRRYGYTF.

This rearrangement joins TRBV4-2 to TRBJ2-5; 8 bases are a match to TRBD2. V shed 3 bases, J shed 5 bases, and the junction held 8 bases outside the gene matches. This CDR3 has 15 residues. The germline gives CDR1 LGHNA, CDR2 YNFKEQ. The CDR3 here is CASSQGLAGDETQYF. The CDR3 coding sequence is TGTGCCAGCAGCCAGGGGCTAGCGGGTGATGAGACCCAGTACTTC.